This TCR beta chain was sequenced during a study of resident and recirculating memory T cells in vitiligo. Study-level points and caveats: No unique dominant TCR clone was found in vitiligo lesions.

Trimming cost V 4 bases and J 8 bases; bases outside gene matches: 7. CDR3 length equals 14 residues. Germline lookup yields CDR1 SGHRS and CDR2 YFSETQ. Generated by immunoSEQ multiplex PCR, the TCRdb table keeps only in-frame clones and is missing some. The table lists roughly 40,000 clones, 80% to 95% of them singletons. Comment on this clone: Antigen specificity is unknown.

V gene TRBV5-1 combines with J gene TRBJ2-1; TRBD2 agrees at 9 bases. Sequenced sample: blood. The origin of this receptor is a male donor with vitiligo. In nucleotides, the CDR3 is TGCGCCAGCAGCCTGATTAGCGGGGGCGATGAGCAGTTCTTC. This sequence encodes CASSLISGGDEQFF.